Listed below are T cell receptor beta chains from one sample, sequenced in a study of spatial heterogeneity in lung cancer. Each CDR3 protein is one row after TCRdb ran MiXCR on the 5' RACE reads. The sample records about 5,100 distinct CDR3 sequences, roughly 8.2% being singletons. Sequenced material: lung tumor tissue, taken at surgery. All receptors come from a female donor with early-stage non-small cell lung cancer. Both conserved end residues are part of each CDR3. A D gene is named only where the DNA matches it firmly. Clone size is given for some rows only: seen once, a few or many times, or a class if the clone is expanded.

TGTGCCAGCAGCCCGAACACCGGGGAGCTGTTTTTT	CASSPNTGELFF	many	.	TRBJ2-2	TRBV9	12
TGCGCCAGCAGCTTGGGAGGGGCAGGGAACTATGGCTACACCTTC	CASSLGGAGNYGYTF	medium-sized	.	TRBJ1-2	TRBV5-1	15
TGTGCCAGCAGTTTTGAGGGACGGGCAAGCGGTGGCTACACCTTC	CASSFEGRASGGYTF	few	.	TRBJ1-2	TRBV12-3/TRBV12-4	15
TGCGCCAGCAGCTTTGATGGCTCTGGGGCCAACGTCCTGACTTTC	CASSFDGSGANVLTF	few	.	TRBJ2-6	TRBV5-1	15
TGCGCCAGCAGCCCAAACCAGGGGATGGGGACTGAAGCTTTCTTT	CASSPNQGMGTEAFF	many	.	TRBJ1-1	TRBV5-1	15
TGTGCCAGCAGGACGACAGGGGGTGTCACCGGGGAGCTGTTTTTT	CASRTTGGVTGELFF	medium-sized	TRBD1	TRBJ2-2	TRBV11-2	15
TGCAGTGCTAGGCGGACAGGGGGCACAGATACGCAGTATTTT	CSARRTGGTDTQYF	.	TRBD1	TRBJ2-3	TRBV20-1	14
TGTGCCAGCAGCCCCTCGGGAGTGTCCTTCTACGAGCAGTACTTC	CASSPSGVSFYEQYF	.	.	TRBJ2-7	TRBV7-9	15
TGTGCCAGCAGCTTAGGCAGGGGGTTAAATGAGCAGTTCTTC	CASSLGRGLNEQFF	medium-sized	TRBD1	TRBJ2-1	TRBV13	14
TGCAGTGCTCTTCCCCCGGGAGACAGGGGATATGGCTACACCTTC	CSALPPGDRGYGYTF	medium-sized	TRBD1	TRBJ1-2	TRBV20-1	15
TGTGCCAGCAGATTGACAGGGGGAAACACTGAAGCTTTCTTT	CASRLTGGNTEAFF	many	TRBD1	TRBJ1-1	TRBV6-6	14
TGTGCCAGCGGGGGCCCCACAGATACGCAGTATTTT	CASGGPTDTQYF	medium-sized	.	TRBJ2-3	TRBV27	12
TGCGCCAGCAGCTTGGCCGGAGTAGCGAGGTCTTACAATGAGCAGTTCTTC	CASSLAGVARSYNEQFF	many	.	TRBJ2-1	TRBV5-1	17
TGTGCCAGCTCACCTCGGACACTTCCCAATGAAAAACTGTTTTTT	CASSPRTLPNEKLFF	many	.	TRBJ1-4	TRBV18	15
TGTGCCAGCAGGGGACAGGCCCGTAGCTCCTACAATGAGCAGTTCTTC	CASRGQARSSYNEQFF	.	TRBD1	TRBJ2-1	TRBV6-1	16
TGTGCCAGCAGGACCGGGACAGGGACTCTTAGCGAGCAGTACTTC	CASRTGTGTLSEQYF	many	TRBD1	TRBJ2-7	TRBV7-2	15
TGTGCCAGCAGTCCGCCCGACAGGGGGCAGGTCAAGTACTTC	CASSPPDRGQVKYF	medium-sized	TRBD1	TRBJ2-7	TRBV28	14
TGTGCCAGCAGTTTTGAACAGGGGGCGAATTCACCCCTCCACTTT	CASSFEQGANSPLHF	many	TRBD1	TRBJ1-6	TRBV28	15
TGTGCCAGCAGTGCAGGGAGAGAGCCTACCTACAATGAGCAGTTCTTC	CASSAGREPTYNEQFF	medium-sized	.	TRBJ2-1	TRBV6-5	16
TGTGCCAGCAGTGAACAGGGTCGGGGCCAAGAGACCCAGTACTTC	CASSEQGRGQETQYF	.	.	TRBJ2-5	TRBV6-6	15
TGCGCCAGCATGGGGCAACCGCCTTCGAACACTGAAGCTTTCTTT	CASMGQPPSNTEAFF	medium-sized	.	TRBJ1-1	TRBV5-1	15
TGTGCCAGCAGTTTGAACCCTAGTGAGCAGTACTTC	CASSLNPSEQYF	medium-sized	.	TRBJ2-7	TRBV28	12
TGTGCCTGGAGTTTAAGGGACGGTCACTATGGCTACACCTTC	CAWSLRDGHYGYTF	many	.	TRBJ1-2	TRBV30	14
TGTGCCAGCAGCGGGACAGGGGGCCGGGCCTACGAGCAGTACTTC	CASSGTGGRAYEQYF	.	TRBD1	TRBJ2-7	TRBV7-9	15
TGTGCCAGAAGCTTCGGGGGATCCACAGATACGCAGTATTTT	CARSFGGSTDTQYF	many	.	TRBJ2-3	TRBV5-3	14
TGTGCCAGCAGTTACGGCAGGGGGGGAACCGGGGAGCTGTTTTTT	CASSYGRGGTGELFF	medium-sized	.	TRBJ2-2	TRBV6-5	15
TGTGCCAGCAGCTTAGGGTGGACACGTCTCACTGAAGCTTTCTTT	CASSLGWTRLTEAFF	few	.	TRBJ1-1	TRBV7-8	15
TGCAGCGTTGGTCCGATCTATGGCTACACCTTC	CSVGPIYGYTF	medium-sized	.	TRBJ1-2	TRBV29-1	11
TGTGCCAGCAGCGCGTCAGGGCAGGGCTCCTACAATGAGCAGTTCTTC	CASSASGQGSYNEQFF	.	.	TRBJ2-1	TRBV9	16
TGTGCCAGCAGCCAAAGAACCGGTCCACTCTATGGCTACACCTTC	CASSQRTGPLYGYTF	.	.	TRBJ1-2	TRBV6-2/TRBV6-3	15
TGTGCCAGCAGGTACACAGATACGCAGTATTTT	CASRYTDTQYF	medium-sized	.	TRBJ2-3	TRBV6-1	11
TGTGCCAGCAGACGACGAGGGGTCGGGGGGGCCGGAAACACCATATATTTT	CASRRRGVGGAGNTIYF	medium-sized	.	TRBJ1-3	TRBV6-5	17
TGCGCCAGCAGCTTGCGACTAGGCGGGACCGGGGAGCTGTTTTTT	CASSLRLGGTGELFF	medium-sized	.	TRBJ2-2	TRBV5-1	15
TGCAGTGCCCCCCGGACTAGCGTGAGCTCCTACAATGAGCAGTTCTTC	CSAPRTSVSSYNEQFF	many	TRBD2	TRBJ2-1	TRBV20-1	16
TGTGCCAGCGGGACGTCCCTCCTCGTATGGGACACCATATATTTT	CASGTSLLVWDTIYF	medium-sized	.	TRBJ1-3	TRBV6-6	15
TGCAGTGCTAGAAGCAGACTAGCGGGGAACACGGAGCAGTACTTC	CSARSRLAGNTEQYF	many	TRBD2	TRBJ2-7	TRBV20-1	15
TGTGCCAGCATGGCAACTAATGAAAAACTGTTTTTT	CASMATNEKLFF	medium-sized	.	TRBJ1-4	TRBV6-6	12
TGTGCCAGCAGTTACAACAAAGGGACTAGCACCGGGGAGCTGTTTTTT	CASSYNKGTSTGELFF	.	TRBD2	TRBJ2-2	TRBV6-5	16
TGTGCCAGCAGTTGGACTAGCGGGAGGGCGGGTGAGCAGTTCTTC	CASSWTSGRAGEQFF	medium-sized	TRBD2	TRBJ2-1	TRBV2	15
TGTGCCAGCAGTTACATGGATACGCAGTATTTT	CASSYMDTQYF	many	.	TRBJ2-3	TRBV6-2/TRBV6-3	11
TGTGCCAGCAGCCAAGATGTGTGGGATACGCAGTATTTT	CASSQDVWDTQYF	many	.	TRBJ2-3	TRBV14	13
TGTGCCAGCAGCCAAGTCACTAGCGGGAGTTTAAGGACAGATACGCAGTATTTT	CASSQVTSGSLRTDTQYF	.	TRBD2	TRBJ2-3	TRBV4-2	18
TGTGCCAGCAGTTACGGTGAGACCCAGTACTTC	CASSYGETQYF	medium-sized	.	TRBJ2-5	TRBV6-2/TRBV6-3	11
TGTGCCAGCAGCTTAGGTACGAATGAAAAACTGTTTTTT	CASSLGTNEKLFF	.	.	TRBJ1-4	TRBV11-1	13
TGTGCCAGCAGCCCGCGCACTAGCGGACGGGAGACCCAGTACTTC	CASSPRTSGRETQYF	many	TRBD2	TRBJ2-5	TRBV7-6	15
TGTGCCAGCGGACTCGAGCGGCCCTACAATGAGCAGTTCTTC	CASGLERPYNEQFF	medium-sized	.	TRBJ2-1	TRBV27	14
TGTGCCAGCAGCTTAGTGTCCGGGGGACGTACCGGGGAGCTGTTTTTT	CASSLVSGGRTGELFF	.	.	TRBJ2-2	TRBV11-2	16
TGTGCCAGCAGTTTTGTCAGGCAAGAGACCCAGTACTTC	CASSFVRQETQYF	large	.	TRBJ2-5	TRBV12-3/TRBV12-4	13
TGTGCCAGCAGTTACGTCGGGACCCCCGGTGGGATAGCCAAAAACATTCAGTACTTC	CASSYVGTPGGIAKNIQYF	few	.	TRBJ2-4	TRBV6-2/TRBV6-3	19
TGCAGTGCTAGTCGTGGCGGGAGGCCCGATGAGCAGTTCTTC	CSASRGGRPDEQFF	many	TRBD2	TRBJ2-1	TRBV20-1	14
TGTGCCAGCAGTGAGTGGGATTCACCCCTCCACTTT	CASSEWDSPLHF	many	.	TRBJ1-6	TRBV2	12
TGCGCCAGCAGCTTGAGTCAGGGGGCAAACTATGGCTACACCTTC	CASSLSQGANYGYTF	.	TRBD1	TRBJ1-2	TRBV5-1	15
TGCAGTGCCCCCCGACCGCTGCAAGAGACCCAGTACTTC	CSAPRPLQETQYF	medium-sized	.	TRBJ2-5	TRBV20-1	13